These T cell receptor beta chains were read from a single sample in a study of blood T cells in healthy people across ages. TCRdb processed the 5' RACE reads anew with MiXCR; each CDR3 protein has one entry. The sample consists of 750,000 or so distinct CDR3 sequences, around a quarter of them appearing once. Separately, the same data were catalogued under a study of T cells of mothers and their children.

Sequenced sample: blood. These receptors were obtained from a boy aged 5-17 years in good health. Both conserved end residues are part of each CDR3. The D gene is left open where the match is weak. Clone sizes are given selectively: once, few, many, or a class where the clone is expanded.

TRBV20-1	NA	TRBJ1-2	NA	CSLSRDGYTF	TGCAGCTTATCCAGGGATGGCTACACCTTC
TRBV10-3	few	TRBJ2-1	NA	CAISESGQYNEQFF	TGTGCCATCAGTGAATCCGGACAGTACAATGAGCAGTTCTTC
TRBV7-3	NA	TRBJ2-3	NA	CASSARGEFTDTQYF	TGTGCCAGCAGCGCCCGGGGCGAATTCACAGATACGCAGTATTTT
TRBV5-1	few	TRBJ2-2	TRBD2	CASSQRTSGTGELFF	TGCGCCAGCAGCCAGCGGACTAGCGGAACCGGGGAGCTGTTTTTT
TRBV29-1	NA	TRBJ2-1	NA	CSVGLEASYNEQFF	TGCAGCGTTGGGCTGGAAGCCTCCTACAATGAGCAGTTCTTC
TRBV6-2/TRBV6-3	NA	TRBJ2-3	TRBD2	CASSYPLAGDTQYF	TGTGCCAGCAGTTACCCACTAGCGGGAGATACGCAGTATTTT
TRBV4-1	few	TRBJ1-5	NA	CASSQGEGWEQPQHF	TGCGCCAGCAGCCAAGGTGAGGGCTGGGAGCAGCCCCAGCATTTT
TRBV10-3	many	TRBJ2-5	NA	CAISDQETQYF	TGTGCCATCAGTGACCAAGAGACCCAGTACTTC
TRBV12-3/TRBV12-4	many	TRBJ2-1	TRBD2	CASGVGTSGRGGEQFF	TGTGCCAGCGGGGTTGGGACTAGCGGGAGAGGGGGTGAGCAGTTCTTC
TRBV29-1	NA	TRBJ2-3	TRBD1	CSVGGHMRGPADTQYF	TGCAGCGTTGGAGGCCATATGAGGGGGCCGGCAGATACGCAGTATTTT
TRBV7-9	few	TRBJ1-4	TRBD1	CASSPAGGDEKLFF	TGTGCCAGCAGCCCCGCAGGGGGCGACGAAAAACTGTTTTTT
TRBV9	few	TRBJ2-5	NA	CASSVGGTGVQETQYF	TGTGCCAGCAGCGTTGGGGGGACCGGGGTACAAGAGACCCAGTACTTC
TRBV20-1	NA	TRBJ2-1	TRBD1	CSASFPGQGMKNEQFF	TGCAGTGCTAGCTTCCCGGGACAGGGGATGAAAAATGAGCAGTTCTTC
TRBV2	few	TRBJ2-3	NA	CASSYRVLYGDTQYF	TGTGCCAGCAGTTACAGGGTATTGTATGGGGATACGCAGTATTTT
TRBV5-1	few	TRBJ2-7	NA	CASSLNDRYEQYF	TGCGCCAGCAGCTTGAATGACCGCTACGAGCAGTACTTC
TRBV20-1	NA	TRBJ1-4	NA	CSATGGRSGEKLFF	TGCAGTGCTACCGGCGGGAGGTCGGGTGAAAAACTGTTTTTT
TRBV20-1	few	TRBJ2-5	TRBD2	CSASSGGAGETQYF	TGCAGTGCTAGTAGCGGGGGGGCCGGAGAGACCCAGTACTTC
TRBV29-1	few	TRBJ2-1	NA	CSVDPLSGEQFF	TGCAGCGTTGACCCCTTGTCCGGTGAGCAGTTCTTC
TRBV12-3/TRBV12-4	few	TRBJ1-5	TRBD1	CASSPSPGTGGVGNQPQHF	TGTGCCAGCAGTCCCTCCCCGGGGACAGGGGGCGTCGGCAATCAGCCCCAGCATTTT
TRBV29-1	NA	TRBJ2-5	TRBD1	CGVGAGTVQETQYF	TGCGGCGTTGGTGCCGGGACAGTCCAAGAGACCCAGTACTTC
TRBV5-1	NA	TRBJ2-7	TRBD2	CASSSKAGGSYEQYF	TGCGCCAGCAGCTCGAAAGCGGGGGGGTCCTACGAGCAGTACTTC
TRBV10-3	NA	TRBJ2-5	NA	CATQGGTSLETQYF	TGTGCCACCCAGGGGGGGACTTCTCTGGAGACCCAGTACTTC
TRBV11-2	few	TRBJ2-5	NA	CASSQGLSYGETQYF	TGTGCCAGCAGCCAGGGACTCTCTTATGGGGAGACCCAGTACTTC
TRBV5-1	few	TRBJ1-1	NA	CASSLDPFDGIMNTEAFF	TGCGCCAGCAGCTTGGACCCCTTTGACGGAATCATGAACACTGAAGCTTTCTTT
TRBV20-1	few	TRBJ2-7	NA	CSASIRGQEDYEQYF	TGCAGTGCTAGTATTCGTGGCCAGGAAGACTACGAGCAGTACTTC
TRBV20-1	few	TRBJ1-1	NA	CSGTSNTEAFF	TGCAGTGGGACATCGAACACTGAAGCTTTCTTT
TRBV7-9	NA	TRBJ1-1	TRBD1	CASSLAITGGTEAFF	TGTGCCAGCAGCTTAGCCATAACAGGGGGCACTGAAGCTTTCTTT